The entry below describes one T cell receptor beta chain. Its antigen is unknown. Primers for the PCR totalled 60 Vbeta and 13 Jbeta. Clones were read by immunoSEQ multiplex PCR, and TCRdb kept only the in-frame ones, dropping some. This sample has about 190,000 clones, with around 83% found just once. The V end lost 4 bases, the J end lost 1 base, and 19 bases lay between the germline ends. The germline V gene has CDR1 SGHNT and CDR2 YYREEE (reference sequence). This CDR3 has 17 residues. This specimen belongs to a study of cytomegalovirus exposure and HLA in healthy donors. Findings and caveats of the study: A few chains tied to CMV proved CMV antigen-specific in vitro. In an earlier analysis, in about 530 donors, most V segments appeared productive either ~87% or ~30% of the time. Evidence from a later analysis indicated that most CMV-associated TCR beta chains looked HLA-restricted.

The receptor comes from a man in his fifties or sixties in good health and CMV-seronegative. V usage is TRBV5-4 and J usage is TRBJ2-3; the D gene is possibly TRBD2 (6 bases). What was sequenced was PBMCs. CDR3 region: CASSKRTTRLGTDTQYF. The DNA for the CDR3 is TGTGCCAGCAGCAAACGGACTACCCGGCTGGGCACAGATACGCAGTATTTT.